This T cell receptor beta chain derives from a study of shared clonotypes between healthy human individuals. Broader study findings: Tissue TCR repertoires likely differ from these blood-only repertoires.

TCRdb's copy holds only in-frame clones and misses some; the assay was immunoSEQ multiplex PCR. The sample lists more than 1.2 million clones; around 98.5% were seen once. V was shortened by 7 bases and J by 3 bases, with 10 bases between the two germline ends. The CDR3 covers 13 residues. CDR1 SNHLY and CDR2 FYNNEI come from the germline V gene. A word on this clone: Its target is not known. Distinct nucleotide sequences in the sample also encode this CDR3.

This receptor was obtained from a man younger than 40 in good health. V gene TRBV2 combines with J gene TRBJ1-5; weak D call: TRBD1 (5 bases). Sequencing input: naive CD4+ T cells sorted from blood. The subset: CD45RA+ positively selected. Here the CDR3 reads CASNRGPNQPQHF. DNA for the CDR3: TGTGCCAGCAATCGGGGACCCAATCAGCCCCAGCATTTT. Filled out from reference TRBV2 and TRBJ1-5, the complete variable domain reads EPEVTQTPSHQVTQMGQEVILRCVPISNHLYFYWYRQILGQKVEFLVSFYNNEISEKSEIFDDQFSVERPDGSNFTLKIRSTKLEDSAMYFCASNRGPNQPQHFGDGTRLSIL.